The sequence of this TCR beta chain was determined in a study of T cell responses to AZD1222 COVID-19 vaccine. Repertoires were generated with immunoSEQ multiplex PCR, while TCRdb's copy carries only in-frame clones and drops some. Among 150,000 to 190,000 clones listed, less than 90% were seen once. The V and J ends lost 7 bases and 0 bases respectively, with 9 bases between them. In germline, CDR1 is SQVTM, CDR2 ANQGSEA. The CDR3 length is 12 residues. Whole-study findings and limits: It was only five to seven AZD1222 recipients who were seropositive at baseline. The CD4 TCRs associated with vaccination extended across spike and predominated at 160-218 and 743-854. Spike-specific TCR breadth and depth grew following two AZD1222 doses.

With respect to this clone: What it recognizes is unknown.

The rearrangement uses TRBV29-1 and TRBJ1-1, with D perhaps matching TRBD1 (5 bases). The sample was peripheral blood, taken after recovery from COVID-19. The TCR originated in an adult who had recovered from COVID-19. The CDR3 bases are TGCAGCGCCTCGACAGTGAACACTGAAGCTTTCTTT. Translating it yields CSASTVNTEAFF.